Presented here are 5 T cell receptor beta chains from one specimen sequenced in a study of blood T cell repertoires in COVID-19. The data were produced by immunoSEQ multiplex PCR, yet TCRdb's version contains in-frame clones alone and is incomplete. The data hold 110,000 or so clones, with 70% to 90% observed a single time. Sequenced input: peripheral blood. These receptors were obtained from a man aged 35-49 years with acute or convalescent COVID-19.

The rearrangement joins TRBV7-9 to TRBJ2-5; TRBD1 matches 7 bases. This CDR3 has 14 residues. Germline CDR1 SEHNR, CDR2 FQNEAQ (reference sequence). Trimming removed 5 bases from V and 0 bases from J; junction bases left unmatched: 3. CDR3 DNA sequence: TGTGCCAGCAGCCGAGGGGGCTACCAAGAGACCCAGTACTTC. As protein: CASSRGGYQETQYF.

This chain uses TRBV12-3 or TRBV12-4 with TRBJ1-4; unclear D gene. The CDR3 has 13 amino acids. The germline V and J ends were trimmed by 6 bases and 4 bases, with 9 bases remaining between them. Here the CDR3 DNA reads TGTGCCAGCAGCCGACTGAATAATGAAAAACTGTTTTTT. Its translation is CASSRLNNEKLFF.

The chain couples TRBV4-1 to TRBJ2-7; tentative D call: TRBD1 (6 bases). CDR1 and CDR2 from the germline V gene are MGHRA and YSYEKL. This CDR3 has 15 amino acids. The V end lost 2 bases, the J end lost 2 bases, and 13 bases lay between the germline ends. The CDR3 loop reads CASSQITGSTYEQYF. The CDR3 DNA reads as TGCGCCAGCAGCCAAATAACAGGGAGCACCTACGAGCAGTACTTC.

This clone was observed a single time. The V call is TRBV9, the J call TRBJ2-3; 9 nucleotides align to TRBD1. CDR3 size: 16 residues. V shed 3 bases, J shed 2 bases, and the junction held 7 bases outside the gene matches. CDR1 is SGDLS and CDR2 is YYNGEE in the germline V gene. In nucleotides, the CDR3 is TGTGCCAGCAGCGGCCGACAGGGGGGATACACAGATACGCAGTATTTT. The encoded protein is CASSGRQGGYTDTQYF.

This clone was seen once. The chain joins TRBV5-1 to TRBJ2-1; 7 positions agree with TRBD1. Germline CDR1 and CDR2: SGHRS and YFSETQ. The length of the CDR3 is 15 residues. The J segment lost 3 bases and the V segment lost 4 bases, leaving 7 bases of the junction unmatched. The CDR3 DNA reads TGCGCCAGCAGCCGAGACAGGGCCATCTACAATGAGCAGTTCTTC. It is translated as CASSRDRAIYNEQFF.